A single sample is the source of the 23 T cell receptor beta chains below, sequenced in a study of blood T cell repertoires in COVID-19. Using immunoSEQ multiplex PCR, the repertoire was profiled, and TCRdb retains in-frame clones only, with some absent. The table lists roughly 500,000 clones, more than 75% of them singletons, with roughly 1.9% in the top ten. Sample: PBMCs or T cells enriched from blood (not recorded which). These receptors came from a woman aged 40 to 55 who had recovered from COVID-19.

The CDR3 reads CASSLAVSGANVLTF. The DNA of the CDR3 is TGCGCCAGCAGCTTGGCAGTCTCTGGGGCCAACGTCCTGACTTTC. This chain joins TRBV5-1 and TRBJ2-6, with no clear D. This CDR3 spans 15 amino acids. V dropped 0 bases and J dropped 0 bases, with 4 bases sitting between them. Germline V gene lookup returns CDR1 SGHRS and CDR2 YFSETQ.

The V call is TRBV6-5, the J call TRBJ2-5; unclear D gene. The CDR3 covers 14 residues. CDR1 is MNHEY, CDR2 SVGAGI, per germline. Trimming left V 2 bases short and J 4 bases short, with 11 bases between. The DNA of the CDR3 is TGTGCCAGCAGTTACGGGCAGTGGGTAGAGACCCAGTACTTC. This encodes CASSYGQWVETQYF.

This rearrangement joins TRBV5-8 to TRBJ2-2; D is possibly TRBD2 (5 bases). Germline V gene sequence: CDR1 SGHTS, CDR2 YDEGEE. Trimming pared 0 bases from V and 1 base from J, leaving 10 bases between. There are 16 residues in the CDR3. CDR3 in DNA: TGTGCCAGCAGCTTGGGAGCGGTTCGGAACACCGGGGAGCTGTTTTTT. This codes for CASSLGAVRNTGELFF. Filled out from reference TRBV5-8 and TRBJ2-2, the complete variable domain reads EAGVTQSPTHLIKTRGQQATLRCSPISGHTSVYWYQQALGLGLQFLLWYDEGEERNRGNFPPRFSGRQFPNYSSELNVNALELEDSALYLCASSLGAVRNTGELFFGEGSRLTVL.

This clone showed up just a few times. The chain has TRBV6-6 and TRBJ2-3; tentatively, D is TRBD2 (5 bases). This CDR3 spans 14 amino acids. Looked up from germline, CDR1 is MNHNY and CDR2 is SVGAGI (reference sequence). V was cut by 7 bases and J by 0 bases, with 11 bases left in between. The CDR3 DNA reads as TGTGCCAGCACCTACAGCGGAAGCACAGATACGCAGTATTTT. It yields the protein CASTYSGSTDTQYF.

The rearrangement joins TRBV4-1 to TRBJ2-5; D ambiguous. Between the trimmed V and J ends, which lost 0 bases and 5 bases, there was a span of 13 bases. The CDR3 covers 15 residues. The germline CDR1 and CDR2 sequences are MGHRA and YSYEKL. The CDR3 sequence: CASSQEHRGIETQYF. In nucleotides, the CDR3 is TGCGCCAGCAGCCAAGAACATCGTGGCATCGAGACCCAGTACTTC.

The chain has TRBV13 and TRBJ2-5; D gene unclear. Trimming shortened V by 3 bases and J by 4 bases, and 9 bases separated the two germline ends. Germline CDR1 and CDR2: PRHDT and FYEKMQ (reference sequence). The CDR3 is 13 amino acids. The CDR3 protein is CASSFGTIETQYF. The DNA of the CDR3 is TGTGCCAGCAGCTTCGGTACGATAGAGACCCAGTACTTC.

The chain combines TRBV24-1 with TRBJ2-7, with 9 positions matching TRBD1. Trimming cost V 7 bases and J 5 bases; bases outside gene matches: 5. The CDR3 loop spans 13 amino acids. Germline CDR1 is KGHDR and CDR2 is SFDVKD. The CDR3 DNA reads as TGTGCCACCAGGGGACAGGGTACCGACGAGCAGTACTTC. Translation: CATRGQGTDEQYF.

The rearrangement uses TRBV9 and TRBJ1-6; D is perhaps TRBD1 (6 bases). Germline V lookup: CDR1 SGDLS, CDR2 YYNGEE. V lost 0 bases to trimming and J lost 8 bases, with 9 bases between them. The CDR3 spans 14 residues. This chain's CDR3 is CASSVDRVYSPLHF. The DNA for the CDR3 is TGTGCCAGCAGCGTAGACAGGGTTTATTCACCCCTCCACTTT.

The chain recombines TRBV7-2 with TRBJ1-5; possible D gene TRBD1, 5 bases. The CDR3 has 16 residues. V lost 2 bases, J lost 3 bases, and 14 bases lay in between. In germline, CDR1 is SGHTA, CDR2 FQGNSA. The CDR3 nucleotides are TGTGCCAGCAGCTTAATGGGGGGGGGAAACAATCAGCCCCAGCATTTT. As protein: CASSLMGGGNNQPQHF.

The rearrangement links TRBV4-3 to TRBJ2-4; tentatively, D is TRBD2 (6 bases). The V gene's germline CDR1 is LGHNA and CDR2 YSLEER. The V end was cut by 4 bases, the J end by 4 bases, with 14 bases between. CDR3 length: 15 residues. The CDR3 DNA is TGCGCCAGCAGCCCGGAGGGAAACGGAAAAAACATTCAGTACTTC. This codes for CASSPEGNGKNIQYF.

CDR3: CASSSVGSGNTIYF. The CDR3 DNA follows: TGTGCCAGCAGTTCCGTCGGGAGTGGAAACACCATATATTTT. This chain joins TRBV6-2 or TRBV6-3 and TRBJ1-3, with D unclear. CDR3 length equals 14 residues. Trimming shortened V by 4 bases and J by 3 bases, and 10 bases separated the two germline ends. CDR1 is MNHEY, CDR2 SVGEGT, per germline.

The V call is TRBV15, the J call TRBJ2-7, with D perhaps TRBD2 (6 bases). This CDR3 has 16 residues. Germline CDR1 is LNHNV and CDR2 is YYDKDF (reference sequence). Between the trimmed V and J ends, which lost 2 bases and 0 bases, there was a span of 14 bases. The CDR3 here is CATSRRPAGPSYEQYF. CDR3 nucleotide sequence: TGTGCCACCAGCAGACGTCCCGCGGGGCCCTCCTACGAGCAGTACTTC.

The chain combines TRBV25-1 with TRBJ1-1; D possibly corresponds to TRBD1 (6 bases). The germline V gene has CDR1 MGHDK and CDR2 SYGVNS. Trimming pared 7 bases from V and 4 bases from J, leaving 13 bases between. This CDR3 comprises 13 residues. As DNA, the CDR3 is TGTGCCAGCATCGCCCCAGGGGCCACTGAAGCTTTCTTT. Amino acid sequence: CASIAPGATEAFF.

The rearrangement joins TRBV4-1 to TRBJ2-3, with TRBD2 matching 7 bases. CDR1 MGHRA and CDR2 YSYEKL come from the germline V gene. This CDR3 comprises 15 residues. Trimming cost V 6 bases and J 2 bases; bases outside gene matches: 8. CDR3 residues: CASSPDGLVTDTQYF. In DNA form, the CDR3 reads TGCGCCAGCAGTCCGGACGGACTAGTCACAGATACGCAGTATTTT.

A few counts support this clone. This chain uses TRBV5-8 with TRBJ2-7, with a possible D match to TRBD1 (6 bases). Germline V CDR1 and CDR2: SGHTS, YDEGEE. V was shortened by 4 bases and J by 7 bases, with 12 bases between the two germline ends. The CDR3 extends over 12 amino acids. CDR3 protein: CASSKTGYEQYF. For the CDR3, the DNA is TGTGCCAGCAGCAAAACAGGGTATGAGCAGTACTTC.

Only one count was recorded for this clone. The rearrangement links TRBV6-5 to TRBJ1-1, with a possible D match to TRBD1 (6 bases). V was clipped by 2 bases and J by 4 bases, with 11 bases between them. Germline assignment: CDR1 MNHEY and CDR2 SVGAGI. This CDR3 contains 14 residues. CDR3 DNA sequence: TGTGCCAGCAGTTACGTCGAAGGGGGCACTGAAGCTTTCTTT. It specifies CASSYVEGGTEAFF.

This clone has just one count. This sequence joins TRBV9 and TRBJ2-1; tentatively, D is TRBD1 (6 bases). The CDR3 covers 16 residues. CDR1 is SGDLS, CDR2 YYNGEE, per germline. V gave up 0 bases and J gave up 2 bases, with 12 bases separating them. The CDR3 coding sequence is TGTGCCAGCAGCGTAGATCGACAGGTCCCCTACAATGAGCAGTTCTTC. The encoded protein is CASSVDRQVPYNEQFF.

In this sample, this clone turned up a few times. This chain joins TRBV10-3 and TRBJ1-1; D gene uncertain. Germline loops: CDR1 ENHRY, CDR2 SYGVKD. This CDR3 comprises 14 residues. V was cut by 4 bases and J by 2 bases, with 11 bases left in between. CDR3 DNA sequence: TGTGCCATCAGTGGCCGGAGAGGCAACACTGAAGCTTTCTTT. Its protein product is CAISGRRGNTEAFF.

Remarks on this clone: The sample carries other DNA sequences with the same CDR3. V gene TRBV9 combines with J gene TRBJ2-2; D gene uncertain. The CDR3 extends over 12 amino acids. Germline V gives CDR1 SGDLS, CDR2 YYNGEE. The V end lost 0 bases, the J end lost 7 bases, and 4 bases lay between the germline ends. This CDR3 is CASSVVRGELFF. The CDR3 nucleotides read TGTGCCAGCAGCGTAGTTCGCGGGGAGCTGTTTTTT. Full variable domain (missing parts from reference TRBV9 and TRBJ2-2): DSGVTQTPKHLITATGQRVTLRCSPRSGDLSVYWYQQSLDQGLQFLIQYYNGEERAKGNILERFSAQQFPDLHSELNLSSLELGDSALYFCASSVVRGELFFGEGSRLTVL.

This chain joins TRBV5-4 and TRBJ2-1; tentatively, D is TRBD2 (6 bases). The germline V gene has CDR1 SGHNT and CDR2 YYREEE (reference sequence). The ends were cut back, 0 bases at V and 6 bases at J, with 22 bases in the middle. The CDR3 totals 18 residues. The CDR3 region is CASSLGARGVFFPNEQFF. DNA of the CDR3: TGTGCCAGCAGCTTGGGAGCCCGCGGGGTCTTTTTTCCCAATGAGCAGTTCTTC.

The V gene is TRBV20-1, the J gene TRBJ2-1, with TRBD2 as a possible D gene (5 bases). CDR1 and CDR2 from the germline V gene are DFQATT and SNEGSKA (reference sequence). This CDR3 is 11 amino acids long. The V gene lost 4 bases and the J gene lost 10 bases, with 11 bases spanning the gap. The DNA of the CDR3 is TGCAGTGCTAAACGGGATCGGGAGCAGTTCTTC. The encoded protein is CSAKRDREQFF.

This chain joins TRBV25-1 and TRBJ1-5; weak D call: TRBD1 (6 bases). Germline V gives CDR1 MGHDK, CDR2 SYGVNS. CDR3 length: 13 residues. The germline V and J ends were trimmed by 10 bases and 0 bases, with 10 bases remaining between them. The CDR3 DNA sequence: TGTGCCACCAGGGACAATAGCAATCAGCCCCAGCATTTT. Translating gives CATRDNSNQPQHF.

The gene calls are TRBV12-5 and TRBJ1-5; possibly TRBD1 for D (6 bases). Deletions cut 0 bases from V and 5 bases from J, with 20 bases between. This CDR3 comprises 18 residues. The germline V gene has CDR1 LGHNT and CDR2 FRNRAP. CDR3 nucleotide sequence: TGTGCTAGTGGTTTGGTCCTGGGGGCCAGGGGAGTTGATCAGCCCCAGCATTTT. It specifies CASGLVLGARGVDQPQHF.